The subject of this entry is one T cell receptor beta chain. These data come from a study of T cell repertoires in cytomegalovirus infection. The CDR3 has 19 amino acids. Germline loops: CDR1 SNHLY, CDR2 FYNNEI. The ends were cut back, 1 base at V and 5 bases at J, with 24 bases in the middle. TCRdb re-analysed the reads in MiXCR, keeping a single row per CDR3 protein. The data contain about 250,000 distinct CDR3 sequences, more than 15% of them seen just once; the ten biggest clones take up more than 45%. Material: CD8+ T cells from PBMCs. The chain uses TRBV2 and TRBJ1-5, with D uncertain. The clonotype comes from a human donor in good health (CMV status not recorded). Some clones in this sample may be carry-over from other donors' samples. The CDR3 DNA sequence: TGTGCCAGCAGTGAAGTGGAACAGCCTCTACCAGTTCCTTATCAGCCCCAGCATTTT. Its translation: CASSEVEQPLPVPYQPQHF.